This T cell receptor (beta chain) was obtained from a study of blood T cell repertoires in COVID-19. Overall study context: Samples of COVID-19 (acute and convalescent) were obtained from the United States, Italy and Spain. Sources were T cells, B-cell-depleted T cells, or PBMCs; the material itself was cDNA or gDNA.

V lost 10 bases and J 1 base, leaving 10 bases between the germline ends. The CDR3 is made up of 12 amino acids. Germline V lookup: CDR1 SNHLY, CDR2 FYNNEI. In the original processing: The authors estimated nucleated cell counts from reference gene primer amplification. The repertoire was sequenced with immunoSEQ multiplex PCR; TCRdb's copy has only in-frame clones and lacks some. V, J and clone size were drawn from that table, and D and trimming were deduced from the DNA. The data hold fewer than 150,000 clones, with about 91% observed a single time. The chain joins TRBV2 to TRBJ1-1, with D tentatively TRBD1 (6 bases). The sequenced sample consisted of peripheral blood. The receptor was isolated from a human donor in a cohort sampled during active COVID-19. The CDR3 reads CATTTGNTEAFF. For the CDR3, the DNA is TGTGCCACCACGACAGGGAACACTGAAGCTTTCTTT.